The sample holds one count of the clone carrying this T cell receptor (beta chain). The CDR3 is 16 amino acids. J was trimmed by 0 bases and V by 4 bases; bases with no gene match: 7. The sample is drawn from a study of blood T cell repertoires in COVID-19. Looking at the study overall: Specimens from acute and convalescent COVID-19 originated in the United States, Italy and Spain. The analysed material was cDNA or gDNA that came from T cells, B-cell-depleted T cells, or PBMCs.

Per the study methods: Reference gene primer amplification in the assay estimated nucleated cell counts. Here immunoSEQ multiplex PCR was the method, and the copy in TCRdb shows in-frame clones only, minus some. V and J calls and clone size come straight from that table; D and trimming were deduced from the DNA. The sample lists 100,000 to 150,000 clones, about four fifths occurring once. The TCR sequence derives from a woman in her forties or fifties with acute or convalescent COVID-19. The sample was peripheral blood. The chain carries TRBV23-1 and TRBJ1-1, with 8 positions matching TRBD1. TRBV23-1 is marked as an open reading frame, function uncertain. The CDR3 DNA follows: TGCGCCAGCAGTCTCCAACTGGACAGGGTGAACACTGAAGCTTTCTTT. Its protein product is CASSLQLDRVNTEAFF.